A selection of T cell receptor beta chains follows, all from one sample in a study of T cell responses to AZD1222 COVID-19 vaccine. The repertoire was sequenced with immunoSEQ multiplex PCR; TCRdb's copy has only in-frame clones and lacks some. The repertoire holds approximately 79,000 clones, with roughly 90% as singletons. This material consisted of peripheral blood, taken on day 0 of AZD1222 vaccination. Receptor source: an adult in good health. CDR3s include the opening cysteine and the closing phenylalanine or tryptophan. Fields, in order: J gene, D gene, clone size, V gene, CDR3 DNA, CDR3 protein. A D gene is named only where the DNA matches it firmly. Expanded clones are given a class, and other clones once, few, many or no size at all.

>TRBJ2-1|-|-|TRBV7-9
TGTGCCAGCAGCTTCACCGGGACCGCCTACAATGAGCAGTTCTTC
CASSFTGTAYNEQFF
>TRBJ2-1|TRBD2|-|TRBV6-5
TGTGCCAGCAGCTACCGCGGGGGGGGCTACAATGAGCAGTTCTTC
CASSYRGGGYNEQFF
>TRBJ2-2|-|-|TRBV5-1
TGCGCCAGCAGCTTGTCTAGTCGGAACACCGGGGAGCTGTTTTTT
CASSLSSRNTGELFF
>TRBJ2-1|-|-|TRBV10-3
TGTGCCATCAGGGACGGGGGACCCCAGTTCTTC
CAIRDGGPQFF
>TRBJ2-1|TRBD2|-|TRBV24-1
TGTGCCACCAGTTCTCCGGGACTAGCAGTCGATGAGCAGTTCTTC
CATSSPGLAVDEQFF
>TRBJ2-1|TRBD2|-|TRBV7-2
TGTGCCAGCAGCCCCGGGGGGACCCGCTCCTACAATGAGCAGTTCTTC
CASSPGGTRSYNEQFF
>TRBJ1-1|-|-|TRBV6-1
TGTGCCAGCAGTGAATTGGCAGGGTTTTACACTGAAGCTTTCTTT
CASSELAGFYTEAFF
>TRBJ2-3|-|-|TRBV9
TGTGCCAGCAGCGTAGGTATGGGGACCATTTTCACAGATACGCAGTATTTT
CASSVGMGTIFTDTQYF
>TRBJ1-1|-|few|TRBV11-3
TGTGCCAGCAGCTTATCCCCGGTCACTGAAGCTTTCTTT
CASSLSPVTEAFF
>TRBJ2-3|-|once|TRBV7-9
TGTGCCAGCAGCGAGGGGGGACAGAGGACGCAGTATTTT
CASSEGGQRTQYF
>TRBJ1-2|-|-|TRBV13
TGTGCCAGCAGCCCCCGGACAGCGGGATATGGCTACACCTTC
CASSPRTAGYGYTF
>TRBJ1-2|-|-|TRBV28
TGTGCCAGCAGTCGCAGGAGGGTTCATGGCTACACCTTC
CASSRRRVHGYTF
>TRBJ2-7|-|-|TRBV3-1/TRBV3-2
TGTGCCAGCAGCCGGGGAGATGCCTACGAGCAGTACTTC
CASSRGDAYEQYF
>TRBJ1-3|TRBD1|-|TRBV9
TGTGCCAGCAGCTCATACTCGTCCGGACAGGGGTCTAGAGGAAACACCATATATTTT
CASSSYSSGQGSRGNTIYF
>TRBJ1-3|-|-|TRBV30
TGTGCCTGGCTGACAGGCCACTCTGGAAACACCATATATTTT
CAWLTGHSGNTIYF
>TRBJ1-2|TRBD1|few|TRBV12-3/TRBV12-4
TGTGCCAGCAGTTCGACAGGGGGAGATGGCTACACCTTC
CASSSTGGDGYTF
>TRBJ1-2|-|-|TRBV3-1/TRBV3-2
TGTGCCAGCAGCCACCTGGTAAAGACCCCTCGGGGGTATGGCTACACCTTC
CASSHLVKTPRGYGYTF
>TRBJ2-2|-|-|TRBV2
TGTGCCAGCAGCTCCGACAGGCCCGGGGAGCTGTTTTTT
CASSSDRPGELFF
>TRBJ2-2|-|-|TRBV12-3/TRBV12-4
TGTGCCAGCAGTACTAACGCCGGGGAGCTGTTTTTT
CASSTNAGELFF
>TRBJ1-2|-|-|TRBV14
TGTGCCAGCAGCCAAACCGCCCCCGGCAGGGGCTACACCTTC
CASSQTAPGRGYTF
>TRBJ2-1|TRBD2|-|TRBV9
TGTGCCAGCAGCGCCGGTTGGCGGGGGGGATTTGGCAATGAGCAGTTCTTC
CASSAGWRGGFGNEQFF
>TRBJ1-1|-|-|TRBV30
TGTGCCTGGAGTGTGGGGGGCCCGAACACTGAAGCTTTCTTT
CAWSVGGPNTEAFF
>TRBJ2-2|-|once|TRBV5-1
TGCGCCAGCAGCTTGGGAAGTCACCCTGGGAACACCGGGGAGCTGTTTTTT
CASSLGSHPGNTGELFF
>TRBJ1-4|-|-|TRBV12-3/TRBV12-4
TGTGCCAGCAGTTTATCGGGCAGCGGAAAACTGTTTTTT
CASSLSGSGKLFF
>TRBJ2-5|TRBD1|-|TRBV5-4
TGTGCCAGCACCTCACCAGGGGGCGATGAGACCCAGTACTTC
CASTSPGGDETQYF
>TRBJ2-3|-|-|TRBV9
TGTGCCAGCAGCCCCCGGCCCACCGGGGATACGCAGTATTTT
CASSPRPTGDTQYF
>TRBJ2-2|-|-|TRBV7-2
TGTGCCAGCAGCCTGTGGCAATCCAACACCGGGGAGCTGTTTTTT
CASSLWQSNTGELFF
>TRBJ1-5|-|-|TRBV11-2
TGTGCCAGCAGCTTGGGGGCGCGCGGTCAGCCCCAGCATTTT
CASSLGARGQPQHF
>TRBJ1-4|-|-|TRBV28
TGTGCCAGCGCTACCGGGGGGGCTAATGAAAAACTGTTTTTT
CASATGGANEKLFF
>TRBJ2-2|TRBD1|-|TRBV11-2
TGTGCCAGCAGACTAGGCGGGACAGGCGGCACCGGGGAGCTGTTTTTT
CASRLGGTGGTGELFF
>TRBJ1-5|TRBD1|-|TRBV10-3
TGTGCCATCAGTGACGGGGACAGGGGGAATCAGCCCCAGCATTTT
CAISDGDRGNQPQHF
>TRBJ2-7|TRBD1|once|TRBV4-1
TGCGCCAGCAGCCACCCCGGGACAGGCTCCTACGAGCAGTACTTC
CASSHPGTGSYEQYF
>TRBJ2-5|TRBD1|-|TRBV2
TGTGCCAGCAGGCCGGGACAGGGGGTAGAGACCCAGTACTTC
CASRPGQGVETQYF
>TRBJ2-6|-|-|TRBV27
TGTGCCAGCAGTTCCCCCACCGGGGCCAACGTCCTGACTTTC
CASSSPTGANVLTF
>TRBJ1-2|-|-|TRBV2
TGTGCCAGCAGAGTTACCAACTATGGCTACACCTTC
CASRVTNYGYTF
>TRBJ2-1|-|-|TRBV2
TGTGCCAGCAGTGTCGAGGGAAGGGGCAATGAGCAGTTCTTC
CASSVEGRGNEQFF
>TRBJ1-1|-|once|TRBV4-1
TGCGCCAGCAGTCAAGGGCCCCGGAACACTGAAGCTTTCTTT
CASSQGPRNTEAFF
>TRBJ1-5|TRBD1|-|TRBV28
TGTGCCAGCAGTTTAGGACAGGGAGCGGCTCAGCCCCAGCATTTT
CASSLGQGAAQPQHF
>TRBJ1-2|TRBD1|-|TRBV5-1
TGCGCCACCCGACCAGGGGGACAGGGGGCGGTTGGCTACACCTTC
CATRPGGQGAVGYTF
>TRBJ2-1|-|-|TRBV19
TGTGCCAGTATGGTGGCCAACGAAGTGGAGCAGTTCTTC
CASMVANEVEQFF
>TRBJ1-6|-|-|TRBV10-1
TGCGCCAGCAGTGATTCGCAGGGATATTCACCCCTCCACTTT
CASSDSQGYSPLHF
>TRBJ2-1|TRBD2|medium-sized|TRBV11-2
TGTGCCAGCAGCTTAACTCCCTTCCCTAGCGGGGGATACAATGAGCAGTTCTTC
CASSLTPFPSGGYNEQFF
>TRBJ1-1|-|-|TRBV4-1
TGCGCCAGCAGCCAGGGGTTACGGAACACTGAAGCTTTCTTT
CASSQGLRNTEAFF
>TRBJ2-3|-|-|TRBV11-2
TGTGCCAGCAGCTTAATGTGGGGGGGCTCGACAGATACGCAGTATTTT
CASSLMWGGSTDTQYF
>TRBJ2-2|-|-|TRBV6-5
TGTGCCAGCAGAGTTGGGGGCACCGGGGAGCTGTTTTTT
CASRVGGTGELFF